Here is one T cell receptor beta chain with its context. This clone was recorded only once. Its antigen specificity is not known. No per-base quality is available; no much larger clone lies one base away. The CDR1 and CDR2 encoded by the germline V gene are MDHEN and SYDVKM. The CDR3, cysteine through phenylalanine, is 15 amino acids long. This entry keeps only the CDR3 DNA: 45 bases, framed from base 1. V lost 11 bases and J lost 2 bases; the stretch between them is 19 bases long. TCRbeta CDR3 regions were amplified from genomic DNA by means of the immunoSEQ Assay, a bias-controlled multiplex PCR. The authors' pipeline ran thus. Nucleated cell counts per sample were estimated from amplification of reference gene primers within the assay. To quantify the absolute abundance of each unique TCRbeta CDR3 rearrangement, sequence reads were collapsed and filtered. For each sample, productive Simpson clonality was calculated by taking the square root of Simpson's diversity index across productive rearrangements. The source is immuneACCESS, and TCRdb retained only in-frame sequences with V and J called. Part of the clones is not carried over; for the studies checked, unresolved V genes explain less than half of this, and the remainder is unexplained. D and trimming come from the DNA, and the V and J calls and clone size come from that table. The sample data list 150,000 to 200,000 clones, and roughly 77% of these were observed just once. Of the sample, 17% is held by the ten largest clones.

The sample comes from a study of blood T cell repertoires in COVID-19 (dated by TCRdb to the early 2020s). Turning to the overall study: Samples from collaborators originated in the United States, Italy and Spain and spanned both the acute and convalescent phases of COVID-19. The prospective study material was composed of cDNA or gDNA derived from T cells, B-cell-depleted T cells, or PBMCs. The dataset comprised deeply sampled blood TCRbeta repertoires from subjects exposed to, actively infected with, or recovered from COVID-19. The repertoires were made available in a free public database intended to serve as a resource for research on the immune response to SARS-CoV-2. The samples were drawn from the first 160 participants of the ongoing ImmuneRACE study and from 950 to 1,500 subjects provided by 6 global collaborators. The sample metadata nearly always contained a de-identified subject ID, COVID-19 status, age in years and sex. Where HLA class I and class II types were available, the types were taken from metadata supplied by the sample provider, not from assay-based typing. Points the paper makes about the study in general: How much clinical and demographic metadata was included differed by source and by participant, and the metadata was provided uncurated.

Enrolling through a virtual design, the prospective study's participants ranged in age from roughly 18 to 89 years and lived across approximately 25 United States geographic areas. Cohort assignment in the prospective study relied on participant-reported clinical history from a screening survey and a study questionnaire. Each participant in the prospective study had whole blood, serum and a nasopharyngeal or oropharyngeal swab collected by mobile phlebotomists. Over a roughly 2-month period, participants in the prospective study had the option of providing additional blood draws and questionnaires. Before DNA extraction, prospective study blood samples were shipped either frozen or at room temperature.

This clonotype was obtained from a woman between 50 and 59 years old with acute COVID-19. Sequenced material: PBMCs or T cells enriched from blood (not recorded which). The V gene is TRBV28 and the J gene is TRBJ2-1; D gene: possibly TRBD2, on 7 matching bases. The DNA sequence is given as TGTGCCCGCGGACCTGGGGGGGCTACCTACAATGAGCAGTTCTTC. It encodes CARGPGGATYNEQFF.